This TCR beta chain was found in a study of cytomegalovirus exposure and HLA in healthy donors. Overall study context: Among fewer than 500 genotyped donors, around 81% fell in the Caucasian-associated ancestry cluster.

This CDR3 is 16 amino acids long. Trimming removed 0 bases from V and 5 bases from J; junction bases left unmatched: 8. The germline V gene encodes CDR1 ENHRY and CDR2 SYGVKD. Primers: 60 Vbeta forward and 13 Jbeta reverse. This table comes from immunoSEQ multiplex PCR, and its TCRdb copy is limited to in-frame clones, with some not included. The sample records approximately 140,000 clones, about 80% being singletons. Sequenced sample: PBMCs. The chain joins TRBV10-3 to TRBJ1-1; 8 nucleotides match TRBD1. This sequence originates from a male donor in good health and CMV-seronegative. The CDR3 loop reads CAISESAGGLETEAFF. Written as DNA, the CDR3 is TGTGCCATCAGTGAGTCCGCAGGGGGCCTTGAAACTGAAGCTTTCTTT.